The clone carrying this T cell receptor beta chain was seen only a few times. TCRalpha and TCRbeta libraries used 5'RACE with constant-segment primers and UMIs. TCRdb ran MiXCR on the 5' RACE reads and lists one entry per CDR3 protein. The sample lists about 150,000 distinct CDR3 sequences, 10% to 15% occurring once. This sample was included in a study of T-cell memory formation after mild COVID-19. The CDR3 is 14 residues long. CDR1 is SGHTA and CDR2 is FQGTGA in the germline V gene. V lost 5 bases and J lost 3, with 12 bases in between. The origin of this receptor is a man between 18 and 35 years old who had mild COVID-19 (a few samples of this study predate the infection). Cell type and time point are not known. The chain is built from TRBV7-3 and TRBJ2-3; D is unresolved. Source material: PBMCs or a T cell subset sorted from them (not recorded which). CDR3 protein: CASSGSRITDTQYF. The CDR3 coding sequence is TGTGCCAGCAGCGGGTCAAGGATTACAGATACGCAGTATTTT.